A single sample is the source of the 5 T cell receptor beta chains below, sequenced in a study of T cells after yellow fever vaccination. TCRdb processed the 5' RACE reads anew with MiXCR; each CDR3 protein has one entry. The sample lists a few hundred thousand distinct CDR3 sequences, roughly 4% occurring once. This specimen consisted of PBMCs, obtained on the day of the yellow fever booster vaccination. These TCRs come from a young man who received the YFV17D yellow fever vaccine.

Ten or more counts support this clonotype. The chain has TRBV6-2 or TRBV6-3 and TRBJ2-5; D gene ambiguous. Trimming took off 2 bases at V and 3 bases at J, with 13 bases between the two ends. Germline CDR1 reads MNHEY; CDR2 reads SVGEGT. The CDR3 runs 15 residues. The CDR3 sequence: CASSYGRSGEETQYF. The CDR3 DNA sequence: TGTGCCAGCAGTTACGGACGAAGTGGGGAAGAGACCCAGTACTTC.

A few counts support this clonotype. The chain employs TRBV19 and TRBJ2-3; D remains ambiguous. The CDR3 is made up of 13 amino acids. The germline CDR1 and CDR2 sequences are LNHDA and SQIVND (reference sequence). With 6 bases removed from V and 9 bases from J, the gap between germline ends came to 16 bases. Written as DNA, the CDR3 is TGTGCCAGTAGAAAGGATGCAGCCGAGACGCAGTATTTT. Protein product: CASRKDAAETQYF.

The chain is built from TRBV7-2 and TRBJ2-1, with 9 bases matching TRBD2. The trim removed 6 bases at V and 4 bases at J, leaving 7 bases unmatched. This CDR3 comprises 15 residues. Germline V gene lookup returns CDR1 SGHTA and CDR2 FQGNSA. The CDR3 sequence is CASSLSGRQYNEQFF. DNA for the CDR3: TGTGCCAGCAGTCTTAGCGGGAGACAATACAATGAGCAGTTCTTC.

The V and J genes are TRBV6-2 or TRBV6-3 and TRBJ2-5; 12 bases match TRBD2. Germline V gene lookup returns CDR1 MNHEY and CDR2 SVGEGT. The CDR3 has 14 amino acids. V was clipped by 6 bases and J by 5 bases; unmatched bases: 4. CDR3: CASRPLAGGETQYF. The CDR3 bases are TGTGCCAGCAGGCCGCTAGCGGGGGGGGAGACCCAGTACTTC.

There are many counts of this clonotype. This sequence joins TRBV4-1 and TRBJ1-2; D remains ambiguous. Germline CDR1 MGHRA, CDR2 YSYEKL. Trimming removed 1 base from V and 4 bases from J, with 13 bases in between. CDR3 size: 15 residues. In DNA, the CDR3 is TGCGCCAGCAGCCAAGTTGTAGGCTCCAGCTATGGCTACACCTTC. This gives the protein CASSQVVGSSYGYTF.